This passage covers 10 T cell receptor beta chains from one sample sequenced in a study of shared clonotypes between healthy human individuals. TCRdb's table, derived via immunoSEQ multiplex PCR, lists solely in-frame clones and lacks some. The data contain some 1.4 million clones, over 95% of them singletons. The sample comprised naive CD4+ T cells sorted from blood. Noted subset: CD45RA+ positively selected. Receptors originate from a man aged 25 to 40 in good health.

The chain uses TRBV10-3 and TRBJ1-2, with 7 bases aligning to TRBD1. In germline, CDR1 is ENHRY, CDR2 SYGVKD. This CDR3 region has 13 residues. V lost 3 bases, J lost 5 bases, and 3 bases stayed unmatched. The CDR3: CAISDRGSYGYTF. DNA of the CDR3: TGTGCCATCAGTGACAGGGGGTCTTATGGCTACACCTTC.

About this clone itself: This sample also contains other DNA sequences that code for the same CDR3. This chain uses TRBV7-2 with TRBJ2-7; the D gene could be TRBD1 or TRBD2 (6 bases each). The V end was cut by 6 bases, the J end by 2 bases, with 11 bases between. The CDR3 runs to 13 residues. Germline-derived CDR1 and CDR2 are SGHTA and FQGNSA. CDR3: CASSGGPTYEQYF. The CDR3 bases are TGTGCCAGCAGTGGGGGGCCCACCTACGAGCAGTACTTC.

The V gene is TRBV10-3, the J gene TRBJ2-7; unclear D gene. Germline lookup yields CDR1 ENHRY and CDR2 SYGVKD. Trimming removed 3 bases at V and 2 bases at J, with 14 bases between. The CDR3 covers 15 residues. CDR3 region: CAISDPSLSPYEQYF. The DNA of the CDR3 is TGTGCCATCAGTGACCCCAGTCTTAGTCCCTACGAGCAGTACTTC.

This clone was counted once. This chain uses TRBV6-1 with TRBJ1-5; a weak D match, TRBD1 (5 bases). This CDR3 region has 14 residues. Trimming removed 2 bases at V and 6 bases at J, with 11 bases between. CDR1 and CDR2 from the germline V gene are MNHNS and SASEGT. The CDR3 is CASSEPSGAQPQHF. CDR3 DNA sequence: TGTGCCAGCAGTGAACCCTCTGGGGCTCAGCCCCAGCATTTT.

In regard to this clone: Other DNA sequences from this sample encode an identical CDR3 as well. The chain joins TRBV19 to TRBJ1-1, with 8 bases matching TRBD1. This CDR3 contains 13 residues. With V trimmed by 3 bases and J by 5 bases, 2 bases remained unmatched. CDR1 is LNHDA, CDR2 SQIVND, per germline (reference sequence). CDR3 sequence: CASSIGQGTEAFF. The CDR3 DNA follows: TGTGCCAGTAGTATCGGACAGGGAACTGAAGCTTTCTTT.

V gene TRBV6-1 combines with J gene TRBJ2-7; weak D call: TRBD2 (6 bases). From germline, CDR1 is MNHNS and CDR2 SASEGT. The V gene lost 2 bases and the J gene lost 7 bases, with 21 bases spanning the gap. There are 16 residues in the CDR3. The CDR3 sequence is CASSEYRLALGIEQYF. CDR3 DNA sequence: TGTGCCAGCAGTGAATACAGGCTAGCGCTAGGGATTGAGCAGTACTTC.

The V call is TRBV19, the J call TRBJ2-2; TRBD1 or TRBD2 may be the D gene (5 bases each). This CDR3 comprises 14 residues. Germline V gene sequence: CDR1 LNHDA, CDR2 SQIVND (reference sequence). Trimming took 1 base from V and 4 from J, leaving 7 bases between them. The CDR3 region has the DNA TGTGCCAGTAGTATAGTGGGGACCACCGGGGAGCTGTTTTTT. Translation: CASSIVGTTGELFF.

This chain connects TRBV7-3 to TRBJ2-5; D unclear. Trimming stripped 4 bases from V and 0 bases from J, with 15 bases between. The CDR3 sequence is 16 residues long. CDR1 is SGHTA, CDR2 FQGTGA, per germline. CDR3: CASSSGPTWDQETQYF. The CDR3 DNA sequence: TGTGCCAGCAGCTCCGGCCCTACTTGGGACCAAGAGACCCAGTACTTC. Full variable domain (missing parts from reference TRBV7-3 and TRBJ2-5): GAGVSQTPSNKVTEKGKYVELRCDPISGHTALYWYRQSLGQGPEFLIYFQGTGAADDSGLPNDRFFAVRPEGSVSTLKIQRTERGDSAVYLCASSSGPTWDQETQYFGPGTRLLVL.

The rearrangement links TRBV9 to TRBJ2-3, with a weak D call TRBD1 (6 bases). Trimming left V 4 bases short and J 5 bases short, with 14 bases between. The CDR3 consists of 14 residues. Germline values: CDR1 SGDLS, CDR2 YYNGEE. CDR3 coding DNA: TGTGCCAGCAGCACCCGGACAGCAGGAGATACGCAGTATTTT. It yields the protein CASSTRTAGDTQYF.

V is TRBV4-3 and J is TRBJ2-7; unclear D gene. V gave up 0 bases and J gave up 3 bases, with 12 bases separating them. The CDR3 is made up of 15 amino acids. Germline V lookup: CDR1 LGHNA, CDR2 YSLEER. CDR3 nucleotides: TGCGCCAGCAGCCAAGATTTCAGAGTTTTCTACGAGCAGTACTTC. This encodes CASSQDFRVFYEQYF.